The sequence of this T cell receptor beta chain was determined in a study of blood T cell repertoires in COVID-19. The CDR3 is 15 residues long. V trimming: 1 base; J trimming: 5 bases; junction bases outside the gene matches: 4. CDR1 is MGHRA, CDR2 YSYEKL, per germline. The protocol was immunoSEQ multiplex PCR, while the TCRdb copy is restricted to in-frame clones and leaves out a portion. The sample contains 160,000 or so clones, approximately 90% of which appear only once. The sequenced material came from peripheral blood. This TCR came from a man aged 18 to 30 with acute or convalescent COVID-19. The chain combines TRBV4-1 with TRBJ1-5, with 8 bases that match TRBD1. In DNA form, the CDR3 reads TGCGCCAGCAGCCAAGGGAACAGGGGGGATCAGCCCCAGCATTTT. This sequence encodes CASSQGNRGDQPQHF.